This TCR beta chain was obtained from a study of shared clonotypes between healthy human individuals. CD45RO-negative cells were positively selected for CCR7, leaving out terminally differentiated effector memory CD45RA+ cells. TCRdb keeps only in-frame clones here, not all; method: immunoSEQ multiplex PCR. The sample has roughly 850,000 clones; roughly 96% are singletons. Germline V gene sequence: CDR1 LGHNA, CDR2 YSLEER. V shed 4 bases and J shed 3 bases, with 15 bases lying between them. CDR3 length: 15 amino acids. The specimen sequenced was naive CD8+ T cells sorted from blood. The sequence was collected from a man younger than 40 in good health. The chain links TRBV4-3 to TRBJ1-2, with D tentatively TRBD1 (5 bases). The CDR3 nucleotides are TGCGCCAGCAGCCCCGGTCAGGAAGGGGACTATGGCTACACCTTC. This encodes CASSPGQEGDYGYTF.